This T cell receptor beta chain was retrieved from a study of beta chain features in type 1 diabetes. Study-wide findings and caveats: Resolution of whether HLA type affects TCRB rearrangement was not achieved here. Lower insertion and higher deletion counts appeared at VDJ junctions in type 1 diabetes patients. TCRB CDR3 length was moderately but significantly reduced in all four CD4+ subsets of Type 1 diabetes patients.

The authors reverse transcribed all of the isolated RNA, so sequencing captured expressed TCRB transcripts. Sequencing was performed with immunoSEQ multiplex PCR; in TCRdb, only in-frame clones are kept and a portion is missing. The sample has about 740,000 clones; 13% are singletons. The CDR3 consists of 14 residues. Germline values: CDR1 SGHRS, CDR2 YFSETQ. V dropped 4 bases and J dropped 4 bases, with 11 bases sitting between them. About this clone: The antigen is not known.

Material for sequencing was naive CD4+ T cells from blood. The origin of this receptor is a man younger than 30 with type 1 diabetes. This chain links TRBV5-1 with TRBJ2-2, with D maybe TRBD1 (6 bases). CDR3 bases: TGCGCCAGCAGCCTCCTACAGGGCACCGGGGAGCTGTTTTTT. This sequence encodes CASSLLQGTGELFF. Full variable domain (missing parts from reference TRBV5-1 and TRBJ2-2): KAGVTQTPRYLIKTRGQQVTLSCSPISGHRSVSWYQQTPGQGLQFLFEYFSETQRNKGNFPGRFSGRQFSNSRSEMNVSTLELGDSALYLCASSLLQGTGELFFGEGSRLTVL.